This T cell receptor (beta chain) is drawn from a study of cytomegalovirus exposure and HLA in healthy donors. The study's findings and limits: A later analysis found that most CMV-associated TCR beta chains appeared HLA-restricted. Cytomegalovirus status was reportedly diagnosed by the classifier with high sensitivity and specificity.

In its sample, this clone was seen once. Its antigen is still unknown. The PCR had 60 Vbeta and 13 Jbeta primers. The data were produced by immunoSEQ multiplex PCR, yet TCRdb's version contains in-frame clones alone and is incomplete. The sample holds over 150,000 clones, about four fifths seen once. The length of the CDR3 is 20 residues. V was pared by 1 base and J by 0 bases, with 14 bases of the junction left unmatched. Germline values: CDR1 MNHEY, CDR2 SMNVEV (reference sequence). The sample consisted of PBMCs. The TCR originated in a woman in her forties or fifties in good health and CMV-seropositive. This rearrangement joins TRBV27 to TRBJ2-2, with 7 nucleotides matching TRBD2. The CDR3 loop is CASSLLPPGLAVSNTGELFF. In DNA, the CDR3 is TGTGCCAGCAGTTTATTACCCCCAGGCCTAGCGGTCTCGAACACCGGGGAGCTGTTTTTT.